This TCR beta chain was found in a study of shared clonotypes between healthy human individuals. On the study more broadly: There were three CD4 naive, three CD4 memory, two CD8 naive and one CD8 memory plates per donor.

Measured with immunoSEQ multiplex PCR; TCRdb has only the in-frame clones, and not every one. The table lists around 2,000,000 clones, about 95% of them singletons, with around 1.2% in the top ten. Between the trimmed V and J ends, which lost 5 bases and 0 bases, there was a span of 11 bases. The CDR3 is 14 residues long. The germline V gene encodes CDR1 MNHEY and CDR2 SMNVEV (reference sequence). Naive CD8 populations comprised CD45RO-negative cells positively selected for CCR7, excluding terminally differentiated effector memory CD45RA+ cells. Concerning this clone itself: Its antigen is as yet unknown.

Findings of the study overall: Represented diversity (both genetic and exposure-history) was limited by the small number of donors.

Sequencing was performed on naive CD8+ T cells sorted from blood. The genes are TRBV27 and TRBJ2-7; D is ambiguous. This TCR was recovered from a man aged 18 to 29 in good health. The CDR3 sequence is CASSADASSYEQYF. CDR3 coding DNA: TGTGCCAGCAGTGCGGACGCGAGCTCCTACGAGCAGTACTTC.